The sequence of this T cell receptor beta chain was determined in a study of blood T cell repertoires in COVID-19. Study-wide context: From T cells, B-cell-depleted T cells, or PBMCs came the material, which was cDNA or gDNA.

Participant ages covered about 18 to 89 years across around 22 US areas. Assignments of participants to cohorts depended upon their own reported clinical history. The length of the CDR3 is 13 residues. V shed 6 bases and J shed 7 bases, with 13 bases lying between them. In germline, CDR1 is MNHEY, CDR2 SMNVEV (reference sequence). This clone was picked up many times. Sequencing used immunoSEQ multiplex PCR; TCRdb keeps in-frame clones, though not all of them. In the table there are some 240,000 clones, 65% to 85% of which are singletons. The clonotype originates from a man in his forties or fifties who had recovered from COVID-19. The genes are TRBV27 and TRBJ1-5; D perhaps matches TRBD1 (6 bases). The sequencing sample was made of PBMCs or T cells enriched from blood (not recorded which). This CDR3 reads CASSITGTQPQHF. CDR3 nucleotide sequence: TGTGCCAGCAGCATAACAGGGACCCAGCCCCAGCATTTT.